This T cell receptor beta chain was sequenced during a study of blood T cells in healthy people across ages. Primed by a sample-barcoded 5' primer and a J-beta primer mix, a second PCR proceeded for roughly 7 to 12 cycles. Via MiXCR, TCRdb re-called the 5' RACE reads, giving one row per CDR3 protein. The table has more than 900,000 distinct CDR3 sequences, approximately 32% seen once. The data were also submitted as part of a second study, on T cells of mothers and their children.

The sequence was obtained from a woman between 40 and 55 years old in good health. The sample comprised blood.

The CDR3 coding sequence is TGCGCCAGCAGCGATGAGGGGGGAACCGAGCAGTACTTC. Translation: CASSDEGGTEQYF. V is TRBV4-1 and J is TRBJ2-5; D could derive from TRBD1 or TRBD2 (6 bases each). Judging by the DNA end, TRBJ2-7 fits better; the J call may be wrong. The CDR3 is 13 amino acids. Per germline, CDR1 MGHRA and CDR2 YSYEKL.